Listed here are 14 T cell receptor beta chains from one sample, sequenced in a study of blood T cell repertoires in COVID-19. Profiling relied on immunoSEQ multiplex PCR, and the TCRdb table lists in-frame clones only, not all of them. Of approximately 350,000 clones detected, roughly 86% appear once; the ten largest clones hold about 6.7%. Material for sequencing was peripheral blood. The receptors originated from a woman in her 70s with COVID-19, enrolled during active disease.

To note about this clone: Different DNA sequences within this sample yield the same CDR3. The genes are TRBV3-1 (or the pseudogene TRBV3-2) and TRBJ2-5; 7 nucleotides line up with TRBD1. CDR3 size: 13 residues. The germline gives CDR1 LGHDT, CDR2 YNNKEL (reference sequence). The V segment lost 4 bases and the J segment 3 bases; nucleotides outside the gene matches: 2. The CDR3 is CASSRQGEETQYF. The DNA of the CDR3 is TGTGCCAGCAGCCGACAGGGAGAAGAGACCCAGTACTTC.

The CDR3 nucleotides are TGTGCCAGCAGCCCACGTCCCGGGACAGGGCTCAGGGCCAACGTCCTGACTTTC. It yields the protein CASSPRPGTGLRANVLTF. V usage is TRBV11-2 and J usage is TRBJ2-6, with 9 bases identical to TRBD1. Germline V gene data show CDR1 as SGHAT and CDR2 as FQNNGV. The junction had 13 bases not matched to a gene; V was cut back by 5 bases and J by 5 bases. The CDR3 contains 18 residues.

The CDR3: CASSVDDIFFYNEQFF. The CDR3 DNA is TGTGCCAGCAGCGTAGATGACATATTTTTTTACAATGAGCAGTTCTTC. The chain combines TRBV5-4 with TRBJ2-1; D remains unclear. Germline V gene lookup returns CDR1 SGHNT and CDR2 YYREEE (reference sequence). V lost 4 bases and J 4 bases, leaving 18 bases between the germline ends. The CDR3 totals 16 residues. Full variable domain (missing parts from reference TRBV5-4 and TRBJ2-1): ETGVTQSPTHLIKTRGQQVTLRCSSQSGHNTVSWYQQALGQGPQFIFQYYREEENGRGNFPPRFSGLQFPNYSSELNVNALELDDSALYLCASSVDDIFFYNEQFFGPGTRLTVL.

The rearrangement links TRBV28 to TRBJ2-3, with D tentatively TRBD1 (5 bases). The CDR3 length is 14 residues. Trimming removed 5 bases from V and 0 bases from J, with 9 bases in between. Germline loops: CDR1 MDHEN, CDR2 SYDVKM. CDR3 in DNA: TGTGCCAGCAGTCGACAGAAGAGCACAGATACGCAGTATTTT. This gives the protein CASSRQKSTDTQYF.

This chain links TRBV6-5 with TRBJ1-2; 7 nucleotides line up with TRBD1. The CDR3 totals 13 residues. With 9 bases clipped from V and 2 bases from J, the junction kept 6 bases outside the gene matches. Germline assignment: CDR1 MNHEY and CDR2 SVGAGI. The CDR3 nucleotides are TGTGCCAGGGGACAGACGCTAAACTATGGCTACACCTTC. Translating gives CARGQTLNYGYTF.

A single count supports this clone. The V and J genes are TRBV9 and TRBJ1-3; D may be TRBD1 (6 bases). The CDR3 sequence is 14 residues long. CDR1 is SGDLS and CDR2 is YYNGEE in the germline V gene. The V gene lost 3 bases and the J gene lost 4 bases, with 11 bases spanning the gap. The CDR3 reads CASSERDTGNTIYF. The CDR3 DNA is TGTGCCAGCAGCGAACGGGACACGGGAAACACCATATATTTT.

The genes are TRBV27 and TRBJ1-4; D possibly corresponds to TRBD1 (5 bases). The CDR3 covers 13 residues. From germline, CDR1 is MNHEY and CDR2 SMNVEV (reference sequence). Trimming pared 8 bases from V and 8 bases from J, leaving 15 bases between. The CDR3 loop reads CASGADPGEKLFF. CDR3 nucleotides: TGTGCCAGCGGTGCCGATCCAGGGGAAAAACTGTTTTTT. Looking up the rest from reference TRBV27 and TRBJ1-4 gives the full variable domain: EAQVTQNPRYLITVTGKKLTVTCSQNMNHEYMSWYRQDPGLGLRQIYYSMNVEVTDKGDVPEGYKVSRKEKRNFPLILESPSPNQTSLYFCASGADPGEKLFFGSGTQLSVL.

This clone was observed once. The rearrangement uses TRBV19 and TRBJ2-5, with D possibly being TRBD2 (6 bases). This CDR3 spans 16 amino acids. V gave up 5 bases and J gave up 5 bases, with 21 bases separating them. Germline V gene lookup returns CDR1 LNHDA and CDR2 SQIVND (reference sequence). For the CDR3, the DNA is TGTGCCAGTAGTCCCCTCCGGGACTCCGTGAGGGAGACCCAGTACTTC. It is translated as CASSPLRDSVRETQYF.

This clone was seen once. The V gene is TRBV7-2, the J gene TRBJ1-3; D not resolved. The V end lost 1 base, the J end lost 0 bases, and 4 bases lay between the germline ends. Germline lookup yields CDR1 SGHTA and CDR2 FQGNSA. This CDR3 spans 14 amino acids. The CDR3 bases are TGTGCCAGCAGCTTAGGTTACTCTGGAAACACCATATATTTT. Translating gives CASSLGYSGNTIYF.

The chain carries TRBV28 and TRBJ2-3; the D is unclear. The CDR3 covers 14 residues. From germline, CDR1 is MDHEN and CDR2 SYDVKM. V lost 3 bases, J lost 7 bases, and 14 bases lay in between. CDR3 sequence (DNA): TGTGCCAGCAGTTTTTCTCGGGTCCCACATACGCAGTATTTT. Its protein is CASSFSRVPHTQYF.

The chain uses TRBV6-2 or TRBV6-3 and TRBJ2-1, with a weak D call TRBD1 (5 bases). The CDR3 sequence is 11 residues long. Trimming removed 4 bases from V and 9 bases from J, with 7 bases in between. Per germline, CDR1 MNHEY and CDR2 SVGEGT. CDR3 sequence (DNA): TGTGCCAGCAGTTTAGGGGTTGAGCAGTTCTTC. Translated: CASSLGVEQFF.

This chain connects TRBV4-1 to TRBJ1-6; 9 nucleotides align to TRBD1. Germline CDR1 and CDR2: MGHRA and YSYEKL. V dropped 0 bases and J dropped 5; count of bases not matched to a gene: 5. The CDR3 length is 17 residues. CDR3 sequence reads: CASSQDRWDRDNSPLHF. For the CDR3, the DNA is TGCGCCAGCAGCCAAGATCGGTGGGACAGGGATAATTCACCCCTCCACTTT.

The V and J genes are TRBV7-9 and TRBJ2-2; tentatively, D is TRBD2 (5 bases). Trimming cost V 5 bases and J 10 bases, with 11 bases left between them. There are 12 residues in the CDR3. Germline loops: CDR1 SEHNR, CDR2 FQNEAQ (reference sequence). The CDR3 here is CASSLSGAELFF. DNA for the CDR3: TGTGCCAGCAGCCTAAGCGGTGCGGAGCTGTTTTTT.

V gene TRBV5-1 combines with J gene TRBJ1-1; 11 bases are shared with TRBD1. The CDR3 contains 14 residues. CDR1 is SGHRS and CDR2 is YFSETQ in the germline V gene. V lost 6 bases, J lost 4 bases, and 5 bases stayed unmatched. The CDR3 spells CASTPGTGGTEAFF. The CDR3 DNA follows: TGCGCCAGCACTCCCGGGACAGGGGGCACTGAAGCTTTCTTT. Complete variable domain (other parts from reference TRBV5-1 and TRBJ1-1): KAGVTQTPRYLIKTRGQQVTLSCSPISGHRSVSWYQQTPGQGLQFLFEYFSETQRNKGNFPGRFSGRQFSNSRSEMNVSTLELGDSALYLCASTPGTGGTEAFFGQGTRLTVV.